These 2 T cell receptor beta chains share one sample of origin, sequenced in a study of CD8 T cells in Susac syndrome. RNA totalling 0.5 to 1 ug underwent reverse transcription with random hexamers. TCRdb ran MiXCR on the immunoSEQ multiplex PCR reads and lists one entry per CDR3 protein. The sample yields 200,000 to 250,000 distinct CDR3 sequences, approximately 94% seen once. Sequenced material: CD4+ T cells from PBMCs. These receptors were obtained from a human donor with Susac syndrome.

The chain has TRBV28 and TRBJ2-2; TRBD1 agrees at 7 bases. V shed 2 bases and J 3 bases; nucleotides not matched to a gene: 6. Germline CDR1 is MDHEN and CDR2 is SYDVKM. The CDR3 consists of 16 residues. The CDR3 reads CASSLPGQSYTGELFF. The CDR3 nucleotides are TGTGCCAGCAGTTTACCGGGACAGAGCTACACCGGGGAGCTGTTTTTT.

This clonotype occurred once. The chain joins TRBV7-9 to TRBJ1-2; 8 bases match TRBD1. Trimming cost V 5 bases and J 8 bases; bases outside gene matches: 13. The V gene's germline CDR1 is SEHNR and CDR2 FQNEAQ (reference sequence). This CDR3 has 15 residues. CDR3 residues: CASSPLDETGVGYTF. CDR3 bases: TGTGCCAGCAGCCCACTGGATGAGACAGGGGTCGGCTACACCTTC. Using reference TRBV7-9 and TRBJ1-2 for the parts outside the CDR3, the full variable domain is DTGVSQNPRHKITKRGQNVTFRCDPISEHNRLYWYRQTLGQGPEFLTYFQNEAQLEKSRLLSDRFSAERPKGSFSTLEIQRTEQGDSAMYLCASSPLDETGVGYTFGSGTRLTVV.